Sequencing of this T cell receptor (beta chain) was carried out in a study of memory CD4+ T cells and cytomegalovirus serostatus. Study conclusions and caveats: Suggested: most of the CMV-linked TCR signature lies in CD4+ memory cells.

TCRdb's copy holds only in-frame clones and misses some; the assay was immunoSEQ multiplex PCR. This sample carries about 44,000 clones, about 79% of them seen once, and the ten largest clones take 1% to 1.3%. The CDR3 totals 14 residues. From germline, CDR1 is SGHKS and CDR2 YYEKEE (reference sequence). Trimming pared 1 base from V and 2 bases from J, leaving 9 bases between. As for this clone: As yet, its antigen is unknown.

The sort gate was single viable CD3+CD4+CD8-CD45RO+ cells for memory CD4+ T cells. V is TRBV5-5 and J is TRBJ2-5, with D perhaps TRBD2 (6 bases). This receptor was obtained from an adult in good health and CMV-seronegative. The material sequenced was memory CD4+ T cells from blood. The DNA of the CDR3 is TGTGCCAGCAGCTTGAGGACTATACAAGAGACCCAGTACTTC. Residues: CASSLRTIQETQYF. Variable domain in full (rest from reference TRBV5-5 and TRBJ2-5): DAGVTQSPTHLIKTRGQQVTLRCSPISGHKSVSWYQQVLGQGPQFIFQYYEKEERGRGNFPDRFSARQFPNYSSELNVNALLLGDSALYLCASSLRTIQETQYFGPGTRLLVL.